This T cell receptor beta chain was sequenced for a study of shared clonotypes between healthy human individuals. Per the germline V gene, CDR1 is SGHRS and CDR2 is YFSETQ. Trimming cost V 5 bases and J 0 bases, with 11 bases left between them. The CDR3 is made up of 14 amino acids. Investigators spread the genomic DNA of each subset evenly over several immunoSEQ plates. TCRdb's table, derived via immunoSEQ multiplex PCR, lists solely in-frame clones and lacks some. Of about 520,000 clones in the sample, approximately 80% are singletons; the top ten hold around 12%. The V and J genes are TRBV5-1 and TRBJ1-1; D unresolved. This receptor was taken from a woman between 35 and 50 years old in good health. Some clones in this sample may be carry-over from other donors' samples. Material: PBMCs. CDR3 region: CASSLLAVNTEAFF. In DNA, the CDR3 is TGCGCCAGCAGTTTGCTAGCGGTGAACACTGAAGCTTTCTTT.